This T cell receptor (beta chain) was identified in a study of cytomegalovirus exposure and HLA in healthy donors. PCR employed 60 Vbeta and 13 Jbeta primers. The data were produced by immunoSEQ multiplex PCR, yet TCRdb's version contains in-frame clones alone and is incomplete. The table lists roughly 180,000 clones, roughly 75% of them singletons. Concerning this clone: What it binds is not known.

Germline V gene sequence: CDR1 SGHTA, CDR2 FQGTGA. This CDR3 is 15 amino acids long. V was pared by 5 bases and J by 2 bases, with 6 bases of the junction left unmatched. Regarding the study as a whole: The authors later found HLA-associated TCR beta chains more clonally expanded than equally common others. Per published accounts, TCR beta sequences correctly predicted the HLA-A and HLA-B alleles of most subjects. Some V segments could not be told apart, so they were left out, TRBV6-2 and TRBV6-3 among them.

Sequenced input: PBMCs. The clonotype comes from a female donor in good health and CMV-seronegative. The rearrangement links TRBV7-3 to TRBJ2-3, with 8 bases aligning to TRBD2. The chain's CDR3 is CASSRGGTITDTQYF. CDR3 coding DNA: TGTGCCAGCAGCCGGGGGGGGACTATCACAGATACGCAGTATTTT.